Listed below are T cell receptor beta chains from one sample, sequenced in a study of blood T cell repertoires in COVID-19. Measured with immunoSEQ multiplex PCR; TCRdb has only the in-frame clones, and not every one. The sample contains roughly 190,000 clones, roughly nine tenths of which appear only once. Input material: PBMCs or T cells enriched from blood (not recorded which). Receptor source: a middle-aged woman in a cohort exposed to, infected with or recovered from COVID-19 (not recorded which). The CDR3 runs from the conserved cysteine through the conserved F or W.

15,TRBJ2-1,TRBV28,CASSPALAPYNEQFF
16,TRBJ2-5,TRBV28,CASSLWGGGPVETQYF
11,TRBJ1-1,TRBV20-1,CSAGMETAAFF
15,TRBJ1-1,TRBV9,CASSRGGALRTEAFF
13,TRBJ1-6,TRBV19,CASSIGKDSPLHF
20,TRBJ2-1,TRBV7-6,CASSLAARFLVAGAYNEQFF
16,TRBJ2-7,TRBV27,CASSLRSTGGIYEQYF
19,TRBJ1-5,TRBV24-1,CATSDFLGRGGADNQPQHF
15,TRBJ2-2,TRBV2,CASRRDRANTGELFF
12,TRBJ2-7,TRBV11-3,CASSLDSSEQYF
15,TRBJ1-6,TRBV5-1,CASSIQADRGSPLHF
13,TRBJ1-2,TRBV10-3,CAITGQVENGYTF
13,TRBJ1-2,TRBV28,CASSRGAFEGYTF
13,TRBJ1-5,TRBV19,CASSLSSNQPQHF
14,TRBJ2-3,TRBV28,CASSQTGEMDTQYF
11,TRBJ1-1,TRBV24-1,CATRSAGRAFF
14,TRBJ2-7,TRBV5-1,CASSLALRGSEQYF
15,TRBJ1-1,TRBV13,CASSSRRTGGTEAFF
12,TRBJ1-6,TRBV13,CASSFFRGPLHF
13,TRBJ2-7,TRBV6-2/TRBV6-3,CASSGAGGREQYF
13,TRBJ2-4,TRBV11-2,CASSIGAGYIQYF
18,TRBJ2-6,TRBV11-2,CASSFRRDSGSGANVLTF
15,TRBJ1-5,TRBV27,CASSLSRGPDQPQHF
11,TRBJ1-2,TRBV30,CAWSVGTGYTF
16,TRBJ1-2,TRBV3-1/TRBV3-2,CASSQAQGFRGYGYTF
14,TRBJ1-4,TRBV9,CASSGKGPNEKLFF
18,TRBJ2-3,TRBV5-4,CASSLASRRPLGTDTQYF
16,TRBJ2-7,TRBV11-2,CASSLFNSGTAYEQYF
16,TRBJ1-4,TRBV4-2,CASSQKQGRANEKLFF
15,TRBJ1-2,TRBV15,CATSNLQGANYGYTF
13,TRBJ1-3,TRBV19,CATGLTSGNTIYF
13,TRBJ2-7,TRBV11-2,CASSLSAAYEQYF
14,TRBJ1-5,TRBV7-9,CASSFPGSNQPQHF
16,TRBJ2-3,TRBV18,CASSPFAGGQKDTQYF
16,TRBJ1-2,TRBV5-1,CASSLYESGDTYGYTF
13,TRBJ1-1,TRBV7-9,CASSWRDGTEAFF
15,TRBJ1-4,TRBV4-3,CASSQDGTASEKLFF
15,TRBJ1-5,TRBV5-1,CASSLSGGDNQPQHF
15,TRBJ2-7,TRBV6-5,CASSYSSYGGDEQYF
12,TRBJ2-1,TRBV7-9,CASSFQHYEQFF
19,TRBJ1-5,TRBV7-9,CASSFWTGVLYRGNQPQHF
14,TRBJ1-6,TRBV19,CASSVTGLDSPLHF
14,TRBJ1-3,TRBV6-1,CASSDDRGGNTIYF
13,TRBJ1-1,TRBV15,CATSEEYLKKAFF
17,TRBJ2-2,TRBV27,CASSPYTGALNTGELFF
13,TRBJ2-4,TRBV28,CASSFRGGNIQYF
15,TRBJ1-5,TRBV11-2,CASSSGDRENQPQHF
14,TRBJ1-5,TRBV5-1,CASSLETGGQPQHF
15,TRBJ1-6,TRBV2,CASSESPAGWSPLHF
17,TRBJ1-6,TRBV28,CASSLGTAYPYNSPLHF
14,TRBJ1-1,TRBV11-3,CASRRDRGNTEAFF
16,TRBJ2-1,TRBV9,CASSVRSGLANNEQFF
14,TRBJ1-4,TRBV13,CACSRQGMSEKLFF
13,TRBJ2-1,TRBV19,CASSILDSDEQFF
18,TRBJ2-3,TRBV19,CASSIGGGQGRPMDTQYF
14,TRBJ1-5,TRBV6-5,CASISTGLNQPQHF